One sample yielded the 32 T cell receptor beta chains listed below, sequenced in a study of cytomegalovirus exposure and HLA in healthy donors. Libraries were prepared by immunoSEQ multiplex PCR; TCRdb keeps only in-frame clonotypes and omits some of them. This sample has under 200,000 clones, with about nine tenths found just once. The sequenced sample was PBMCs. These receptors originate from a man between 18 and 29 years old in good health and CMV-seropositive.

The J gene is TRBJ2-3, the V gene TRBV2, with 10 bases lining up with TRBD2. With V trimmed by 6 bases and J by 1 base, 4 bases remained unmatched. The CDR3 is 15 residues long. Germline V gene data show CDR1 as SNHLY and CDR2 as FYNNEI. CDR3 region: CASRASGSGTDTQYF. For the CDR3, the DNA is TGTGCCAGCAGGGCTAGCGGGAGCGGCACAGATACGCAGTATTTT. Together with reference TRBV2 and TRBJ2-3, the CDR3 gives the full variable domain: EPEVTQTPSHQVTQMGQEVILRCVPISNHLYFYWYRQILGQKVEFLVSFYNNEISEKSEIFDDQFSVERPDGSNFTLKIRSTKLEDSAMYFCASRASGSGTDTQYFGPGTRLTVL.

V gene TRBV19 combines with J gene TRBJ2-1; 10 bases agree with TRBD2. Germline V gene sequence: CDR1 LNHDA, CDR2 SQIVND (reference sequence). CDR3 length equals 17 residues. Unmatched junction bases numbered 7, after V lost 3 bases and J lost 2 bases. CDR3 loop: CASSIQKGLAAYNEQFF. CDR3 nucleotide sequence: TGTGCCAGTAGTATTCAGAAAGGACTAGCGGCCTACAATGAGCAGTTCTTC.

CDR3 protein: CASSSTGGSYGYTF. CDR3 DNA sequence: TGTGCCAGCAGTTCAACAGGGGGCAGCTATGGCTACACCTTC. The chain couples TRBV6-5 to TRBJ1-2, with TRBD1 matching 9 bases. This CDR3 has 14 amino acids. V trimming: 4 bases; J trimming: 4 bases; junction bases outside the gene matches: 4. Germline V gene sequence: CDR1 MNHEY, CDR2 SVGAGI.

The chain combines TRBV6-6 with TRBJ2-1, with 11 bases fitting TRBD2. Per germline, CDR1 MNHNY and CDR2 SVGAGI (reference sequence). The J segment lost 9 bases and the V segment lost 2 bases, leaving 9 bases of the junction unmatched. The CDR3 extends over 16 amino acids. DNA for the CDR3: TGTGCCAGCAGTTACCCCGGGATAGCGGGAGGGGGTGAGCAGTTCTTC. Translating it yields CASSYPGIAGGGEQFF.

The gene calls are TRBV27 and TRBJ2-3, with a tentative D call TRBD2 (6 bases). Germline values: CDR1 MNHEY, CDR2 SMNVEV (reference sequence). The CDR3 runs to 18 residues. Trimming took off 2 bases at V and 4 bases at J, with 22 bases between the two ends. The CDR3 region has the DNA TGTGCCAGCAGTTTAGGAGGGTGGGGAGGCAGGATCGCAGATACGCAGTATTTT. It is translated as CASSLGGWGGRIADTQYF.

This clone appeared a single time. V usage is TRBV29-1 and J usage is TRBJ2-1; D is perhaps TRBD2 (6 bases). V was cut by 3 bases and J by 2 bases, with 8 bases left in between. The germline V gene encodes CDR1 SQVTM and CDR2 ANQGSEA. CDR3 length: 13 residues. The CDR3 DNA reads TGCAGCGTTGACGGCGGGACCTACAATGAGCAGTTCTTC. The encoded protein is CSVDGGTYNEQFF.

The CDR3 spells CASSLVGGALYNEQFF. The CDR3 DNA is TGTGCCAGCAGCTTAGTAGGCGGGGCCCTATACAATGAGCAGTTCTTC. This chain joins TRBV7-3 and TRBJ2-1; D might be TRBD2 (6 bases). The CDR3 spans 16 residues. The germline gives CDR1 SGHTA, CDR2 FQGTGA. Trimming took off 2 bases at V and 4 bases at J, with 15 bases between the two ends.

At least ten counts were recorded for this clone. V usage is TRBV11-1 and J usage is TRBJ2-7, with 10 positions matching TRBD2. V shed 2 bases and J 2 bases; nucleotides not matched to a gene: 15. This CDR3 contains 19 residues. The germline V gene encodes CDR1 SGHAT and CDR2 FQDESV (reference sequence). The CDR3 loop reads CASSLLPNLAGARPYEQYF. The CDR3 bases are TGTGCCAGCAGCTTACTCCCAAACCTAGCGGGAGCGCGCCCCTACGAGCAGTACTTC.

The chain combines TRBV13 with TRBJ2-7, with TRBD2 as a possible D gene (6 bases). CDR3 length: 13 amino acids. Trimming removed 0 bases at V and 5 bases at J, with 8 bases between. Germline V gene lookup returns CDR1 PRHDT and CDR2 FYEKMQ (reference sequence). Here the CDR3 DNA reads TGTGCCAGCAGCTTAGGGGGAGGCCACGAGCAGTACTTC. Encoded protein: CASSLGGGHEQYF. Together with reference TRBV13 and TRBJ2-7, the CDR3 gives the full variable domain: AAGVIQSPRHLIKEKRETATLKCYPIPRHDTVYWYQQGPGQDPQFLISFYEKMQSDKGSIPDRFSAQQFSDYHSELNMSSLELGDSALYFCASSLGGGHEQYFGPGTRLTVT.

CDR3 nucleotides: TGTGCCAGCAGTCCCACAGGGGAGACTGAAGCTTTCTTT. Encoded protein: CASSPTGETEAFF. The chain recombines TRBV6-5 with TRBJ1-1, with 7 nucleotides matching TRBD1. The germline V gene encodes CDR1 MNHEY and CDR2 SVGAGI. This CDR3 comprises 13 residues. V dropped 5 bases and J dropped 5; count of bases not matched to a gene: 5.

CDR3 region: CASSPIGQGNEQFF. The CDR3 coding sequence is TGTGCCAGCAGTCCCATTGGACAGGGCAATGAGCAGTTCTTC. The genes are TRBV28 and TRBJ2-1; 8 positions agree with TRBD1. The CDR3 is 14 amino acids. Looked up from germline, CDR1 is MDHEN and CDR2 is SYDVKM. The trim removed 5 bases at V and 6 bases at J, leaving 6 bases unmatched.

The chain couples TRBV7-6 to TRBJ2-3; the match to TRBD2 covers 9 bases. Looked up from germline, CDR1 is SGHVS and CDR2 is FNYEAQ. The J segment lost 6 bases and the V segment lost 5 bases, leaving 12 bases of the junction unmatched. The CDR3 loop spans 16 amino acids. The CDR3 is CASSTREGPRTDTQYF. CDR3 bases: TGTGCCAGCAGCACGCGGGAGGGTCCGCGTACCGATACGCAGTATTTT.

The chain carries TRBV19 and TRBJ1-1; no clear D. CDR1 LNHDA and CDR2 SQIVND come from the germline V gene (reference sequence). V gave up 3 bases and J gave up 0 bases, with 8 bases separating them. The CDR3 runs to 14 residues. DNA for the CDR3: TGTGCCAGTAGTATCGCACTTCTGAACACTGAAGCTTTCTTT. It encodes CASSIALLNTEAFF.

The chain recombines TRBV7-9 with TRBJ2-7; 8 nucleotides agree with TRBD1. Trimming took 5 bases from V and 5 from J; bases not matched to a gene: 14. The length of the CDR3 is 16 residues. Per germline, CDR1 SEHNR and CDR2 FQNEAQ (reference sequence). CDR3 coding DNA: TGTGCCAGCAGCGCACGACAGGGGATGGGAGTCCACGAGCAGTACTTC. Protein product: CASSARQGMGVHEQYF.

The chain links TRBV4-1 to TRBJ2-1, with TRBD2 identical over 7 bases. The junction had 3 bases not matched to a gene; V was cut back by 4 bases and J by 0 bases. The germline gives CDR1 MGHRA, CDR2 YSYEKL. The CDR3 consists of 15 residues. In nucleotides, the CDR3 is TGCGCCAGCAGCCTCGGGAGGAGCTCCTACAATGAGCAGTTCTTC. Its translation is CASSLGRSSYNEQFF.

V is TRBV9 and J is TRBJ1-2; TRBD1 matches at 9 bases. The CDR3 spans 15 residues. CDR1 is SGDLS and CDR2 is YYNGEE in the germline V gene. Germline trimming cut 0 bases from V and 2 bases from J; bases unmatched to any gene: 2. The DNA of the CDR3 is TGTGCCAGCAGCGTAGCTGGGACAGGGAACTATGGCTACACCTTC. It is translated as CASSVAGTGNYGYTF.

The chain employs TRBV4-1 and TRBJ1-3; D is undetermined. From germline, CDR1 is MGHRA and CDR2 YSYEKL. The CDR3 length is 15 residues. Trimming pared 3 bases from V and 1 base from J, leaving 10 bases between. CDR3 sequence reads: CASSQTGLSGNTIYF. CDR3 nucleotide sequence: TGCGCCAGCAGCCAGACTGGACTATCTGGAAACACCATATATTTT.

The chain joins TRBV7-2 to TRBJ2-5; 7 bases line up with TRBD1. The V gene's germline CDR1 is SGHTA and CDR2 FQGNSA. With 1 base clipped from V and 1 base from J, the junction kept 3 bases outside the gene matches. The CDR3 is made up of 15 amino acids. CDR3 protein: CASSLVAGGQETQYF. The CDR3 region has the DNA TGTGCCAGCAGCTTAGTAGCAGGGGGCCAAGAGACCCAGTACTTC.

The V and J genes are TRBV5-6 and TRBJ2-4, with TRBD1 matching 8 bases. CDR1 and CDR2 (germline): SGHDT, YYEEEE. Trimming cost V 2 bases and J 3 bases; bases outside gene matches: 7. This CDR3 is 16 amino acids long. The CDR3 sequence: CASSFLKDRVKNIQYF. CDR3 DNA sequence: TGTGCCAGCAGCTTCCTCAAGGACAGGGTCAAAAACATTCAGTACTTC. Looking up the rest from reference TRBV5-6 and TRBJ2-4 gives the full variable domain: DAGVTQSPTHLIKTRGQQVTLRCSPKSGHDTVSWYQQALGQGPQFIFQYYEEEERQRGNFPDRFSGHQFPNYSSELNVNALLLGDSALYLCASSFLKDRVKNIQYFGAGTRLSVL.

CDR3 bases: TGTGCCAGCAATCAGGCTCTCCAGAACTATGGGACTCGAACCGGGGAGCTGTTTTTT. As protein: CASNQALQNYGTRTGELFF. The chain links TRBV2 to TRBJ2-2, with a possible D match to TRBD2 (6 bases). Trimming stripped 7 bases from V and 5 bases from J, with 29 bases between. This CDR3 contains 19 residues. Per the germline V gene, CDR1 is SNHLY and CDR2 is FYNNEI.

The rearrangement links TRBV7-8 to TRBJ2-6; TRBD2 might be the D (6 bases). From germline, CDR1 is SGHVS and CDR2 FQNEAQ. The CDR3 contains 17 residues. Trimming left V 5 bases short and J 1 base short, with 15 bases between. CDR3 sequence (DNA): TGTGCCAGCAGCCCCGCGGGGTTTGGGTCTGGGGCCAACGTCCTGACTTTC. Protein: CASSPAGFGSGANVLTF.

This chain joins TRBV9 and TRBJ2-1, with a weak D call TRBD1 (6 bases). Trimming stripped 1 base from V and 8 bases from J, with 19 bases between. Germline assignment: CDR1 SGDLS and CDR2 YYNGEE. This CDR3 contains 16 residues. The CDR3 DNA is TGTGCCAGCAGCGTACAGGGATGGTGGGGGCAGGATGAGCAGTTCTTC. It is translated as CASSVQGWWGQDEQFF.

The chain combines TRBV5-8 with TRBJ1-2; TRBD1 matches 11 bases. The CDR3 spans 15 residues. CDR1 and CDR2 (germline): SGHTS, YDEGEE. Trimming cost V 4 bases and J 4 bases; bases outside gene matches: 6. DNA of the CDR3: TGTGCCAGCAGCCCCGGGACAGGGGGTCCCTATGGCTACACCTTC. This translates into CASSPGTGGPYGYTF.

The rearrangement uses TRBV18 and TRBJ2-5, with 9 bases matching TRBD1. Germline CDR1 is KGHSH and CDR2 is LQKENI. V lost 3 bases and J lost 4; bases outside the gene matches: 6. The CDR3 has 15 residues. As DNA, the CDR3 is TGTGCCAGCTCACCCCGGACAGGGGTCGGAGAGACCCAGTACTTC. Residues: CASSPRTGVGETQYF.

Here the CDR3 reads CASDRAGNTEAFF. The CDR3 bases are TGTGCCAGCGACAGGGCTGGGAACACTGAAGCTTTCTTT. V usage is TRBV2 and J usage is TRBJ1-1; 7 nucleotides align to TRBD1. Germline-derived CDR1 and CDR2 are SNHLY and FYNNEI. This CDR3 spans 13 amino acids. The trim removed 8 bases at V and 1 base at J, leaving 4 bases unmatched. The whole variable domain, remainder taken from reference TRBV2 and TRBJ1-1, is EPEVTQTPSHQVTQMGQEVILRCVPISNHLYFYWYRQILGQKVEFLVSFYNNEISEKSEIFDDQFSVERPDGSNFTLKIRSTKLEDSAMYFCASDRAGNTEAFFGQGTRLTVV.

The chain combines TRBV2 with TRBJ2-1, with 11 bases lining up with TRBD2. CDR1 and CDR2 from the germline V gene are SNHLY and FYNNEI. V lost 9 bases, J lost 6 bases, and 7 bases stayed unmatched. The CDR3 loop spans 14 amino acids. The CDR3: CASDPGLAVNEQFF. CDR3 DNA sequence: TGTGCCAGTGACCCGGGACTAGCGGTCAATGAGCAGTTCTTC.

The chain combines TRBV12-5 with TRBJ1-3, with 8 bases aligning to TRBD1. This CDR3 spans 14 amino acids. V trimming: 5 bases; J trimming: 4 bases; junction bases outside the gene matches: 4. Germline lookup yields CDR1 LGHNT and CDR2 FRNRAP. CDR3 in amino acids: CASGPGGRGNTIYF. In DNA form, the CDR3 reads TGTGCTAGTGGTCCAGGGGGCCGGGGAAACACCATATATTTT.

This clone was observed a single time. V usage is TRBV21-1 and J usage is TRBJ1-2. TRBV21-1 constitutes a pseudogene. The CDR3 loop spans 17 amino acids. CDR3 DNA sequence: TGTGCCAGCAGCAAAGCCCGCGGTCAGACGAAAAACTATGGCTACACCTTC. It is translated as CASSKARGQTKNYGYTF.

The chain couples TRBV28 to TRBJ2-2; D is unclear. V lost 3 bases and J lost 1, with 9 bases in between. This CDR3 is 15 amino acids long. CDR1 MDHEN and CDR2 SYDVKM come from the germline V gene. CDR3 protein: CASSLWAENTGELFF. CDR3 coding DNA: TGTGCCAGCAGTTTGTGGGCAGAGAACACCGGGGAGCTGTTTTTT.

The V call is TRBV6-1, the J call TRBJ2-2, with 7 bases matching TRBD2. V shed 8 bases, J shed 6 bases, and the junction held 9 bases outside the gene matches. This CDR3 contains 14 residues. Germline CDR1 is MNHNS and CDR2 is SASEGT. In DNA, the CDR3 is TGTGCCAGCCTGGGCGGGAGACGTGCCGGGGAGCTGTTTTTT. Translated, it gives CASLGGRRAGELFF.

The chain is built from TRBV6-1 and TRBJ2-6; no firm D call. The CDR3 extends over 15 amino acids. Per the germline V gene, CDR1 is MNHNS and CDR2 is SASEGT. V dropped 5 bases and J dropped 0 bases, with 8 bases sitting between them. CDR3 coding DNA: TGTGCCAGCAGTACCGACACCTCTGGGGCCAACGTCCTGACTTTC. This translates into CASSTDTSGANVLTF.

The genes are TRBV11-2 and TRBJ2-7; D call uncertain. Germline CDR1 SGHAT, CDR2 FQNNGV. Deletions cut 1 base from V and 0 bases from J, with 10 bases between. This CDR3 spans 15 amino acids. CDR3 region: CASSLVVGFSYEQYF. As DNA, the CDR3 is TGTGCCAGCAGCTTAGTAGTCGGGTTCTCCTACGAGCAGTACTTC.